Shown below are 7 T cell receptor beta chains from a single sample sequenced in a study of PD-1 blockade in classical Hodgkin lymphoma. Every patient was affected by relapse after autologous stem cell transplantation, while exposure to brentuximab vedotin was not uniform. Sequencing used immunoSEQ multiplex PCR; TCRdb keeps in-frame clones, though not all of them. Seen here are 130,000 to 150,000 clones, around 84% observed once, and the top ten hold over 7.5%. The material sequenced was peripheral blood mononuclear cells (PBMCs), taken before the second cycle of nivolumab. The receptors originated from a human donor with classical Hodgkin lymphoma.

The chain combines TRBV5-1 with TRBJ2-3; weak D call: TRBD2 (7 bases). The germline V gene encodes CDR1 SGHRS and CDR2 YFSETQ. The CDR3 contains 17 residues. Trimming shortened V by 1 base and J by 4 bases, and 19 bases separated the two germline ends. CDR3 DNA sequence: TGCGCCAGCAGCTTGTTCTCGGGGGGCAAAGGGGCAGATACGCAGTATTTT. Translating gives CASSLFSGGKGADTQYF.

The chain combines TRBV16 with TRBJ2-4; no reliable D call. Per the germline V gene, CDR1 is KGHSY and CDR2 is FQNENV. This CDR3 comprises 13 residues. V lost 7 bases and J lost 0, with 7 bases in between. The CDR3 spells CASTHTAKNIQYF. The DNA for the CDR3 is TGTGCCAGCACCCATACAGCCAAAAACATTCAGTACTTC.

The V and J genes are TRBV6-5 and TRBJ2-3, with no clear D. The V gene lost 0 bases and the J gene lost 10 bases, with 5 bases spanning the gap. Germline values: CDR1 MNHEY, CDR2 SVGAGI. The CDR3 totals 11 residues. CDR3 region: CASSYSQAQYF. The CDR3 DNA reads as TGTGCCAGCAGTTACTCGCAGGCGCAGTATTTT.

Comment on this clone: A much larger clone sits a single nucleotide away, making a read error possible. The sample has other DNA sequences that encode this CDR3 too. Written as DNA, the CDR3 is TGTGCCAGCAGCTTAGAGGGAGAGACCCAGTACTTC. This encodes CASSLEGETQYF. The gene calls are TRBV11-2 and TRBJ2-5; D gene uncertain. Germline CDR1 and CDR2: SGHAT and FQNNGV. This CDR3 is 12 amino acids long. V dropped 0 bases and J dropped 4 bases, with 3 bases sitting between them.

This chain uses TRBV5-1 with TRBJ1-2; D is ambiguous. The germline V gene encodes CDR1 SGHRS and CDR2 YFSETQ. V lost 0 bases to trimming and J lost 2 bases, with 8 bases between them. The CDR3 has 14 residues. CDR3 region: CASSLEAVNYGYTF. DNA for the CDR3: TGCGCCAGCAGCTTGGAGGCAGTAAACTATGGCTACACCTTC.

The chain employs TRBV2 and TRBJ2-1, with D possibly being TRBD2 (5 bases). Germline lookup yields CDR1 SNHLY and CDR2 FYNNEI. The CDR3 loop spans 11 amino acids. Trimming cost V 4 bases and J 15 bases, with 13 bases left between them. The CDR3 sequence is CASSVQRTRFF. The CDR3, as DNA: TGTGCCAGCAGTGTACAGAGAACTAGGTTCTTC.

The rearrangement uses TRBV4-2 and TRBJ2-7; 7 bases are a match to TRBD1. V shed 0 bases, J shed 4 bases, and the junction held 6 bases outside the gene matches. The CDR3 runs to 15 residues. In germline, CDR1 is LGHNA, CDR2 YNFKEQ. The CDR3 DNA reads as TGTGCCAGCAGCCAAGATTTCGGGACAGCGTACGAGCAGTACTTC. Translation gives CASSQDFGTAYEQYF.